This TCR beta chain is drawn from a study of T cells in Graves' hyperthyroidism and ophthalmopathy. Amplified TCR beta CDR3 regions derived from RNA transcripts. The TCR CDR3 first-round RT-PCR relied on the HTBI primer set. TCRdb analysed the multiplex PCR reads with MiXCR anew, one entry per CDR3 protein. Seen here are a few hundred thousand distinct CDR3 sequences, more than 20% observed once, and the top ten hold about 26%. At least ten counts were recorded for this clonotype. Antigen unknown. J lost 4 bases, V lost 3 bases, and 6 bases had no gene match. The CDR3 is 14 residues long. The study's findings and limits: The model forecast ophthalmopathy, anticipating it by a median roughly 6 months before onset.

The sequencing input was blood. The rearrangement joins TRBV12-3 or TRBV12-4 to TRBJ2-7; 7 positions match TRBD1. This clonotype was obtained from a man younger than 35 with Graves' hyperthyroidism. Here the CDR3 DNA reads TGTGCCAGCAGTTTGAAAGGGGGCAGATACGAGCAGTACTTC. It codes for CASSLKGGRYEQYF.